This passage covers 29 T cell receptor beta chains from one sample sequenced in a study of beta chain features in type 1 diabetes. The authors reverse transcribed all of the isolated RNA, so sequencing captured expressed TCRB transcripts. The protocol was immunoSEQ multiplex PCR, while the TCRdb copy is restricted to in-frame clones and leaves out a portion. The table has 200,000 to 250,000 clones, 27% seen once. The material sequenced was central memory CD4+ T cells from blood. Receptors originate from a man aged 25 to 40 in good health.

The sample holds a few counts of this clone. CDR3 loop: CASSFTSGTQETQYF. CDR3 nucleotide sequence: TGTGCCAGCAGTTTTACTAGCGGTACCCAAGAGACCCAGTACTTC. V is TRBV27 and J is TRBJ2-5; 8 nucleotides align to TRBD2. This CDR3 is built from 15 residues. V lost 3 bases to trimming and J lost 1 base; unmatched junction nucleotides: 4. The V gene's germline CDR1 is MNHEY and CDR2 SMNVEV (reference sequence).

The chain has TRBV5-4 and TRBJ1-2; TRBD1 matches 8 bases. V lost 3 bases, J lost 4 bases, and 5 bases stayed unmatched. The CDR3 totals 14 residues. Per the germline V gene, CDR1 is SGHNT and CDR2 is YYREEE (reference sequence). Here the CDR3 reads CASSSGQGGYGYTF. CDR3 nucleotides: TGTGCCAGCAGCTCCGGACAGGGAGGCTATGGCTACACCTTC.

The chain uses TRBV4-2 and TRBJ2-7; TRBD2 matches 13 bases. After removal of 1 base from V and 0 bases from J, the junction contained 3 bases not matched to a gene. The CDR3 loop spans 17 amino acids. CDR1 is LGHNA and CDR2 is YNFKEQ in the germline V gene. CDR3: CASSQVGTSGISYEQYF. In nucleotides, the CDR3 is TGTGCCAGCAGCCAAGTCGGGACTAGCGGGATCTCCTACGAGCAGTACTTC.

This clone was counted between two and nine times. CDR3: CASSQGNQQETQYF. The CDR3 DNA is TGCGCCAGCAGCCAAGGGAATCAACAAGAGACCCAGTACTTC. The chain has TRBV4-3 and TRBJ2-5; D call uncertain. Germline assignment: CDR1 LGHNA and CDR2 YSLEER. V lost 1 base and J lost 2, with 8 bases in between. The CDR3 loop spans 14 amino acids.

The rearrangement uses TRBV30 and TRBJ2-7; the D gene is possibly TRBD2 (6 bases). Trimming left V 3 bases short and J 4 bases short, with 16 bases between. The CDR3 is made up of 14 amino acids. Germline-derived CDR1 and CDR2 are GTSNPN and SVGIG (reference sequence). The CDR3 sequence is CAWSGDGRWYEQYF. CDR3 DNA: TGTGCCTGGAGCGGAGACGGGAGATGGTACGAGCAGTACTTC.

The CDR3 loop is CASSGTPFYGYTF. CDR3 nucleotide sequence: TGTGCCAGCAGCGGGACACCCTTCTATGGCTACACCTTC. The rearrangement uses TRBV7-2 and TRBJ1-2, with D possibly matching TRBD1 (6 bases). Trimming shortened V by 5 bases and J by 4 bases, and 11 bases separated the two germline ends. This CDR3 comprises 13 residues. CDR1 SGHTA and CDR2 FQGNSA come from the germline V gene. Full variable domain (rest looked up from reference TRBV7-2 and TRBJ1-2): GAGVSQSPSNKVTEKGKDVELRCDPISGHTALYWYRQSLGQGLEFLIYFQGNSAPDKSGLPSDRFSAERTGGSVSTLTIQRTQQEDSAVYLCASSGTPFYGYTFGSGTRLTVV.

The CDR3 protein is CAWSRGTQNEQFF. DNA of the CDR3: TGTGCCTGGAGCAGGGGGACTCAAAATGAGCAGTTCTTC. The gene calls are TRBV30 and TRBJ2-1, with D possibly being TRBD1 (7 bases). Deletions cut 3 bases from V and 7 bases from J, with 13 bases between. The germline V gene has CDR1 GTSNPN and CDR2 SVGIG (reference sequence). The CDR3 has 13 amino acids.

Ten or more counts support this clone. The chain uses TRBV5-4 and TRBJ1-1; the D is unclear. The CDR3 contains 12 residues. Trimming cost V 4 bases and J 6 bases, with 10 bases left between them. From germline, CDR1 is SGHNT and CDR2 YYREEE (reference sequence). CDR3 bases: TGTGCCAGCAGCCGGGAGCCCTCTGAAGCTTTCTTT. Protein sequence: CASSREPSEAFF.

This sequence joins TRBV7-8 and TRBJ2-4; D is unclear. This CDR3 has 13 residues. Trimming removed 4 bases from V and 8 bases from J, with 12 bases in between. CDR1 SGHVS and CDR2 FQNEAQ come from the germline V gene. In nucleotides, the CDR3 is TGTGCCAGCAGCTACACTGGCCTAGACATTCAGTACTTC. Encoded protein: CASSYTGLDIQYF.

The rearrangement links TRBV5-4 to TRBJ2-1; 7 bases are a match to TRBD1. V dropped 3 bases and J dropped 4; count of bases not matched to a gene: 10. The germline CDR1 and CDR2 sequences are SGHNT and YYREEE (reference sequence). The CDR3 has 16 residues. The CDR3 DNA is TGTGCCAGCAGCTCCCTCGAGGACAGGAGTTACAATGAGCAGTTCTTC. The encoded protein is CASSSLEDRSYNEQFF. The entire variable domain, with the rest obtained from reference TRBV5-4 and TRBJ2-1, is as follows: ETGVTQSPTHLIKTRGQQVTLRCSSQSGHNTVSWYQQALGQGPQFIFQYYREEENGRGNFPPRFSGLQFPNYSSELNVNALELDDSALYLCASSSLEDRSYNEQFFGPGTRLTVL.

The chain recombines TRBV30 with TRBJ2-7; tentatively, D is TRBD1 or TRBD2 (5 bases each). The CDR3 has 12 amino acids. The germline gives CDR1 GTSNPN, CDR2 SVGIG (reference sequence). V was cut by 8 bases and J by 7 bases, with 18 bases left in between. The CDR3 DNA reads TGTGCCGGTGGGGACCGAGTACGTGAGCAGTACTTC. Translation: CAGGDRVREQYF. The whole variable domain, filled in from reference TRBV30 and TRBJ2-7, reads SQTIHQWPATLVQPVGSPLSLECTVEGTSNPNLYWYRQAAGRGLQLLFYSVGIGQISSEVPQNLSASRPQDRQFILSSKKLLLSDSGFYLCAGGDRVREQYFGPGTRLTVT.

The chain couples TRBV7-2 to TRBJ2-1; the match to TRBD2 covers 8 bases. The length of the CDR3 is 17 residues. V lost 8 bases and J lost 9; bases outside the gene matches: 21. CDR1 is SGHTA, CDR2 FQGNSA, per germline. This CDR3 is CASSPRRRGAPAFEQFF. The CDR3 nucleotides are TGTGCCAGCTCCCCGAGGAGGCGGGGGGCCCCCGCATTTGAGCAGTTCTTC.

The chain is built from TRBV6-5 and TRBJ2-5; possible D gene TRBD2, 6 bases. The CDR3 has 13 amino acids. V lost 5 bases, J lost 4 bases, and 11 bases lay in between. CDR1 MNHEY and CDR2 SVGAGI come from the germline V gene. The chain's CDR3 is CASSPEGRETQYF. The CDR3 nucleotides read TGTGCCAGCAGTCCGGAGGGACGAGAGACCCAGTACTTC.

In its sample, this clone was seen a few times. The chain uses TRBV15 and TRBJ1-1, with unresolved D. Germline CDR1 LNHNV, CDR2 YYDKDF (reference sequence). Trimming took off 0 bases at V and 3 bases at J, with 8 bases between the two ends. The length of the CDR3 is 14 residues. CDR3 loop: CATSRDISDTEAFF. CDR3 nucleotide sequence: TGTGCCACCAGCAGAGATATATCGGACACTGAAGCTTTCTTT.

This clone was seen more than once but under ten times. The chain employs TRBV4-3 and TRBJ2-3; possible D gene TRBD2, 6 bases. From germline, CDR1 is LGHNA and CDR2 YSLEER. Trimming pared 1 base from V and 0 bases from J, leaving 8 bases between. This CDR3 is 15 amino acids long. The CDR3 reads CASSQAGASTDTQYF. CDR3 coding DNA: TGCGCCAGCAGCCAAGCGGGAGCTAGCACAGATACGCAGTATTTT.

This chain joins TRBV5-5 and TRBJ2-7; 12 bases fit TRBD1. Germline V CDR1 and CDR2: SGHKS, YYEKEE (reference sequence). The trim removed 3 bases at V and 6 bases at J, leaving 13 bases unmatched. The CDR3 extends over 17 amino acids. CDR3 nucleotides: TGTGCCAGCAGCTCCCTTAAAGCCGGGACAGGGGGCGCCGAGCAGTACTTC. Encoded protein: CASSSLKAGTGGAEQYF.

On this clone itself: Distinct nucleotide sequences in the sample also encode this CDR3. V gene TRBV11-3 combines with J gene TRBJ2-3; D ambiguous. Germline CDR1 SGHNT, CDR2 YENEEA. This CDR3 is 13 amino acids long. V lost 6 bases, J lost 2 bases, and 9 bases lay in between. CDR3 bases: TGTGCCAGCAGTCTGGACCTCACAGATACGCAGTATTTT. This sequence encodes CASSLDLTDTQYF.

The CDR3 DNA reads TGTGCCAGCAGCTTAGGGGACAGCCGTTCAACTAATGAAAAACTGTTTTTT. Translating gives CASSLGDSRSTNEKLFF. This rearrangement joins TRBV7-9 to TRBJ1-4, with TRBD1 identical over 7 bases. Germline V gene sequence: CDR1 SEHNR, CDR2 FQNEAQ (reference sequence). The CDR3 runs to 17 residues. Trimming took 1 base from V and 0 from J; bases not matched to a gene: 5.

In regard to this clone: The same CDR3 arises from other DNA sequences in this sample as well. This sequence joins TRBV30 and TRBJ1-1, with 8 bases aligning to TRBD1. V lost 3 bases and J lost 6; bases outside the gene matches: 9. The V gene's germline CDR1 is GTSNPN and CDR2 SVGIG (reference sequence). The CDR3 is 14 amino acids. The CDR3 protein is CAWSYQGAGAEAFF. CDR3 DNA: TGTGCCTGGAGCTACCAGGGGGCGGGCGCTGAAGCTTTCTTT.

This clone was found a few times. V usage is TRBV7-2 and J usage is TRBJ2-1, with 10 bases identical to TRBD2. There are 15 residues in the CDR3. The germline gives CDR1 SGHTA, CDR2 FQGNSA. V shed 0 bases and J 9 bases; nucleotides not matched to a gene: 5. CDR3 bases: TGTGCCAGCAGCTTAGCAGGGACTAGCGATATTGAGCAGTTCTTC. Translated, it gives CASSLAGTSDIEQFF.

V usage is TRBV7-9 and J usage is TRBJ2-7; D uncertain. The V gene's germline CDR1 is SEHNR and CDR2 FQNEAQ (reference sequence). This CDR3 spans 13 amino acids. With 5 bases removed from V and 3 bases from J, the gap between germline ends came to 11 bases. The CDR3 coding sequence is TGTGCCAGCAGCAGACTTGAGAGCTACGAGCAGTACTTC. Its translation is CASSRLESYEQYF.

This clone was found many times. This sequence joins TRBV7-6 and TRBJ2-7; 8 bases match TRBD2. V lost 0 bases and J lost 2; bases outside the gene matches: 3. The CDR3 sequence is 15 residues long. Germline lookup yields CDR1 SGHVS and CDR2 FNYEAQ. DNA of the CDR3: TGTGCCAGCAGCTTAGCGAACGGGGGGGCCTACGAGCAGTACTTC. It is translated as CASSLANGGAYEQYF.

The rearrangement links TRBV29-1 to TRBJ1-2; 9 bases fit TRBD1. This CDR3 contains 13 residues. V shed 4 bases and J 7 bases; nucleotides not matched to a gene: 7. The V gene's germline CDR1 is SQVTM and CDR2 ANQGSEA. The CDR3: CSVVGQGVGGYTF. The CDR3 region has the DNA TGCAGCGTTGTGGGACAGGGAGTAGGTGGCTACACCTTC.

The chain is built from TRBV30 and TRBJ2-1, with TRBD2 as a possible D gene (5 bases). Trimming cost V 0 bases and J 11 bases, with 11 bases left between them. Germline lookup yields CDR1 GTSNPN and CDR2 SVGIG (reference sequence). This CDR3 has 12 residues. Here the CDR3 DNA reads TGTGCCTGGAGTGTCAGAACTAGAAAGCAGTTCTTC. Translated, it gives CAWSVRTRKQFF.

The V call is TRBV9, the J call TRBJ2-7; 7 bases map to TRBD2. Germline CDR1 reads SGDLS; CDR2 reads YYNGEE. The CDR3 is 14 residues long. The V segment lost 1 base and the J segment 6 bases; nucleotides outside the gene matches: 7. The chain's CDR3 is CASSVSAGAREQYF. For the CDR3, the DNA is TGTGCCAGCAGCGTAAGTGCGGGAGCACGCGAGCAGTACTTC.

The CDR3 reads CASKARPTDTQYF. The DNA for the CDR3 is TGTGCCAGTAAGGCGAGGCCCACAGATACGCAGTATTTT. The rearrangement joins TRBV19 to TRBJ2-3, with D hard to call. From germline, CDR1 is LNHDA and CDR2 SQIVND (reference sequence). The CDR3 has 13 amino acids. Trimming shortened V by 7 bases and J by 2 bases, and 10 bases separated the two germline ends.

The chain joins TRBV4-3 to TRBJ2-1; weak D call: TRBD1 (6 bases). V gave up 1 base and J gave up 6 bases, with 13 bases separating them. The CDR3 is 15 amino acids. The V gene's germline CDR1 is LGHNA and CDR2 YSLEER. CDR3 DNA sequence: TGCGCCAGCAGCCAAGTTAATGGGGGCATCAATGAGCAGTTCTTC. This encodes CASSQVNGGINEQFF.

The sample holds a few counts of this clone. The chain links TRBV27 to TRBJ2-7; D possibly uses TRBD1 or TRBD2 (5 bases each). Germline V gene data show CDR1 as MNHEY and CDR2 as SMNVEV (reference sequence). Trimming removed 5 bases from V and 2 bases from J, with 13 bases in between. The CDR3 consists of 14 residues. The CDR3 region is CASSQSGRPYEQYF. The CDR3 DNA follows: TGTGCCAGCAGTCAGTCGGGGCGGCCCTACGAGCAGTACTTC.

With respect to this clone: Other nucleotide sequences in the sample specify the same CDR3. The J gene is TRBJ2-1, the V gene TRBV9, with no clear D. Trimming shortened V by 0 bases and J by 3 bases, and 7 bases separated the two germline ends. This CDR3 is 14 amino acids long. Per germline, CDR1 SGDLS and CDR2 YYNGEE. The CDR3 loop is CASSVEASYNEQFF. CDR3 sequence (DNA): TGTGCCAGCAGCGTAGAGGCAAGCTACAATGAGCAGTTCTTC.